Only one count was recorded for the clone carrying this T cell receptor (beta chain). The data belong to a study of blood T cell repertoires in COVID-19. This CDR3 has 14 amino acids. The V end was cut by 5 bases, the J end by 1 base, with 11 bases between. Germline V gene lookup returns CDR1 LNHDA and CDR2 SQIVND (reference sequence). In the authors' methods: Amplification with reference gene primers provided the estimates of nucleated cell counts. The table came from immunoSEQ multiplex PCR; TCRdb's copy has only in-frame clones and leaves some out. Clone size and V and J calls were adopted from that table, with D and trimming inferred from the DNA. The sample lists about 98,000 clones, 87% seen once, with 4% to 5% in the top ten.

Sequencing was performed on peripheral blood. The sequence was collected from a man between 65 and 79 years old with acute or convalescent COVID-19. This rearrangement joins TRBV19 to TRBJ1-1; TRBD1 is a possible D gene (5 bases). For the CDR3, the DNA is TGTGCCAGTAGTTCGGGACTCGGGAACACTGAAGCTTTCTTT. Translated: CASSSGLGNTEAFF.